These T cell receptor beta chains were read from a single sample in a study of blood T cell repertoires in COVID-19. Profiling relied on immunoSEQ multiplex PCR, and the TCRdb table lists in-frame clones only, not all of them. The table includes around 95,000 clones, just over 90% detected once. Sequenced material: peripheral blood. The receptors shown here come from a man aged 45-65 years with acute or convalescent COVID-19. CDR3s include the opening cysteine and the closing phenylalanine or tryptophan. Each record gives: J gene, D gene, V gene, CDR3 protein. The D gene is left open where the match is weak.

TRBJ2-1,TRBD1,TRBV15,CATSSTGEYNEQFF
TRBJ2-7,-,TRBV2,CASSENRMSNEQYF
TRBJ1-1,-,TRBV5-6,CASSQDGQVNTEAFF
TRBJ1-1,-,TRBV4-2,CASSQDRRRLEAFF
TRBJ2-3,-,TRBV9,CASSVGGGLGTTDTQYF
TRBJ1-1,TRBD1,TRBV18,CASSHPFDREKAFF
TRBJ1-4,-,TRBV5-4,CASSFQGFNEKLFF
TRBJ2-1,-,TRBV19,CASSEGAIYNEQFF
TRBJ2-1,TRBD2,TRBV13,CASSRPLAGELYNEQFF
TRBJ2-1,TRBD2,TRBV7-7,CASSLRASGSGSYNEQFF
TRBJ2-7,-,TRBV30,CAWSQGYYEQYF
TRBJ1-1,TRBD1,TRBV29-1,CSVGFEPGQGDPEAFF